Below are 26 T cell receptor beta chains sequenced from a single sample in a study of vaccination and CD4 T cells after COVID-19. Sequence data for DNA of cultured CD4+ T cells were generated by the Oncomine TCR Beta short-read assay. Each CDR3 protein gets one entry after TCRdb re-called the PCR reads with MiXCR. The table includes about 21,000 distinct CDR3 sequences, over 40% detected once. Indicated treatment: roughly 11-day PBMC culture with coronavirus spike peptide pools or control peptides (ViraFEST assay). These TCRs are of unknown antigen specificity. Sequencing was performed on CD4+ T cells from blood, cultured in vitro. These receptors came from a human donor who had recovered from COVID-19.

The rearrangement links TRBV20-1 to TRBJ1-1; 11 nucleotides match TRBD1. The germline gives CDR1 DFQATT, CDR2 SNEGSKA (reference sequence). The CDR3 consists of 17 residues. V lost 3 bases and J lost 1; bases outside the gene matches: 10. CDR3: CSARGPGQGVPNTEAFF. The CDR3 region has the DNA TGCAGTGCTAGGGGACCGGGACAGGGGGTTCCGAACACTGAAGCTTTCTTT.

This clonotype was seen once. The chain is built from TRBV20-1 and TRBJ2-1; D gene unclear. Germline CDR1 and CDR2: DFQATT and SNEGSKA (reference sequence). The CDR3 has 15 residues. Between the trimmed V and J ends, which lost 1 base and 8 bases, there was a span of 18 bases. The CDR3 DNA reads TGCAGTGCTAGAGTCCCTAGAACCTCTATGGATGAGCAGTTCTTC. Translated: CSARVPRTSMDEQFF.

CDR3 amino acids: CASSSGQTYQPQHF. CDR3 sequence (DNA): TGTGCCAGCAGCTCGGGACAGACTTATCAGCCCCAGCATTTT. The rearrangement uses TRBV7-2 and TRBJ1-5; TRBD1 aligns across 7 bases. The germline V gene encodes CDR1 SGHTA and CDR2 FQGNSA. J gave up 5 bases and V 4 bases, and 5 bases lay outside the gene matches. There are 14 residues in the CDR3.

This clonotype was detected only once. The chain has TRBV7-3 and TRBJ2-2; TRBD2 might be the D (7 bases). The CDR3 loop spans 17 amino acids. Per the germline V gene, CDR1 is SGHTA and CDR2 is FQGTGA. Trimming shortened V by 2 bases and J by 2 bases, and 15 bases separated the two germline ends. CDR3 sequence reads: CASSLWGLAANTGELFF. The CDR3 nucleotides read TGTGCCAGCAGCTTATGGGGGCTAGCGGCCAACACCGGGGAGCTGTTTTTT.

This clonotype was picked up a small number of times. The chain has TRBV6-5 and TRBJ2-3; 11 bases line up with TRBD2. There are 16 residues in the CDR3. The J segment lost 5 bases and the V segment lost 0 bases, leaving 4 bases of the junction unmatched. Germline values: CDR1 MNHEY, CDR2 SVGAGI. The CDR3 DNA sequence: TGTGCCAGCAGTTACTCTAGCGGGGGGGCGGTAGATACGCAGTATTTT. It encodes CASSYSSGGAVDTQYF.

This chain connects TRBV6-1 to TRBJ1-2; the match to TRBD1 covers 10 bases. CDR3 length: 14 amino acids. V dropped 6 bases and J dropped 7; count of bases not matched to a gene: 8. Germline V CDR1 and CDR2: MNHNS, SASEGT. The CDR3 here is CASSSGQGSFGYTF. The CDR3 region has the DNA TGTGCCAGCAGCTCGGGACAGGGGTCGTTTGGCTACACCTTC.

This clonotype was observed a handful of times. CDR3 in DNA: TGTGCCAGCAGTTTCCAAAGGTTGGGTTCACCCCTCCACTTT. This gives the protein CASSFQRLGSPLHF. The V and J genes are TRBV27 and TRBJ1-6; D is uncertain. V lost 3 bases, J lost 9 bases, and 12 bases lay in between. Germline CDR1 is MNHEY and CDR2 is SMNVEV (reference sequence). The CDR3 covers 14 residues.

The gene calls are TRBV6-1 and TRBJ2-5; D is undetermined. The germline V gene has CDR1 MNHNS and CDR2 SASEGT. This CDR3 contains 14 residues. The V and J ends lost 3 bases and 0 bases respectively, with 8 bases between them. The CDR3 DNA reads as TGTGCCAGCAGTGACCTATACTACCAAGAGACCCAGTACTTC. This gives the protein CASSDLYYQETQYF.

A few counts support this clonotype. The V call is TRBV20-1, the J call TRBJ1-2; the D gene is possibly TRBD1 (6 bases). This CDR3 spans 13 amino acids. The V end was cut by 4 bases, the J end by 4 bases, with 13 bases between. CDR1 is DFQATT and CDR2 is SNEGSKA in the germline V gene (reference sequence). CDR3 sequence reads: CSAKQGLSYGYTF. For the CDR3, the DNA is TGCAGTGCTAAACAGGGACTTAGCTATGGCTACACCTTC.

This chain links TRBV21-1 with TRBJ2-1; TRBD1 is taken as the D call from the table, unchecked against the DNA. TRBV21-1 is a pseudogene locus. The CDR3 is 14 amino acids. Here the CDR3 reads CAKRGGSSYNEQFF. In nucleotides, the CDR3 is TGTGCCAAAAGGGGCGGGAGCTCCTACAATGAGCAGTTCTTC.

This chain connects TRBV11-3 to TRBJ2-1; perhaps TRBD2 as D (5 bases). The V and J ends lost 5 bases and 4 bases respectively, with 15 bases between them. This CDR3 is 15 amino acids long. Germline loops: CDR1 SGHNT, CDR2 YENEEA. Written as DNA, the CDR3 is TGTGCCAGCAGCGGACTTGAACTCGGGTACAATGAGCAGTTCTTC. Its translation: CASSGLELGYNEQFF.

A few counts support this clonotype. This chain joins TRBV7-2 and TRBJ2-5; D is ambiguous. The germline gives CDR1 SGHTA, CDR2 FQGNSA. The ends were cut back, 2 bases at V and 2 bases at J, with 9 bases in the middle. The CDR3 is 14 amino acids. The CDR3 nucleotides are TGTGCCAGCAGCTTAAAGTCGATGCAAGAGACCCAGTACTTC. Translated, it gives CASSLKSMQETQYF.

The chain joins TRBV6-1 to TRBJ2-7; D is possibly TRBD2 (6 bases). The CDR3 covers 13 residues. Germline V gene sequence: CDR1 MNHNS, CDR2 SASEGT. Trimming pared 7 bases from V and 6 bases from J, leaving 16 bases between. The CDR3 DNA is TGTGCCAGCACCGGGACTTTGTCTTCCGAGCAGTACTTC. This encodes CASTGTLSSEQYF.

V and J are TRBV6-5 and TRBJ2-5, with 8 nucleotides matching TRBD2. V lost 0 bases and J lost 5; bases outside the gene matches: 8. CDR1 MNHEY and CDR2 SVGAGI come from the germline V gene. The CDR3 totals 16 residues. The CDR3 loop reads CASSYSHGRGLETQYF. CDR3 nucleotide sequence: TGTGCCAGCAGTTACTCGCACGGGAGGGGATTGGAGACCCAGTACTTC.

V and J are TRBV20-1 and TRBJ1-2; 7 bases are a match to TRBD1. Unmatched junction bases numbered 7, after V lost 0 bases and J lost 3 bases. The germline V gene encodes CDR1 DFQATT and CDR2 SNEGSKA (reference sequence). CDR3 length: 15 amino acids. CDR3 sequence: CSAREQDRADYGYTF. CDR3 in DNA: TGCAGTGCTAGAGAGCAAGACAGGGCAGACTATGGCTACACCTTC.

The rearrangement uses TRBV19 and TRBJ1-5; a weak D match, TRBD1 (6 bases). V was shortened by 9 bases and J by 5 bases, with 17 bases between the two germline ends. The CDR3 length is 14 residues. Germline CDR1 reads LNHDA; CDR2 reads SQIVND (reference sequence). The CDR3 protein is CASETGRGDQPQHF. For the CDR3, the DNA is TGTGCCAGCGAAACAGGGAGAGGGGATCAGCCCCAGCATTTT. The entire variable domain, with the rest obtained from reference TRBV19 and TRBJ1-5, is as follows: DGGITQSPKYLFRKEGQNVTLSCEQNLNHDAMYWYRQDPGQGLRLIYYSQIVNDFQKGDIAEGYSVSREKKESFPLTVTSAQKNPTAFYLCASETGRGDQPQHFGDGTRLSIL.

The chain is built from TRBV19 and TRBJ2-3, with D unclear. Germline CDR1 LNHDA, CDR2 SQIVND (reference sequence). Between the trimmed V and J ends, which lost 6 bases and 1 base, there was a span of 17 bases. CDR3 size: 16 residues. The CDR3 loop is CASSPAGLGGTDTQYF. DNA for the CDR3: TGTGCCAGTAGCCCGGCCGGGCTAGGCGGCACAGATACGCAGTATTTT.

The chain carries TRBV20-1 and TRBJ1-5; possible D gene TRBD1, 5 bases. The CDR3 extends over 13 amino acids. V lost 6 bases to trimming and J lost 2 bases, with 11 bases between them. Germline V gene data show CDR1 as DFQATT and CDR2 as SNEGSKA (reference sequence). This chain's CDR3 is CSAPGEGNQPQHF. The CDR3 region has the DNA TGCAGTGCGCCGGGGGAGGGCAATCAGCCCCAGCATTTT.

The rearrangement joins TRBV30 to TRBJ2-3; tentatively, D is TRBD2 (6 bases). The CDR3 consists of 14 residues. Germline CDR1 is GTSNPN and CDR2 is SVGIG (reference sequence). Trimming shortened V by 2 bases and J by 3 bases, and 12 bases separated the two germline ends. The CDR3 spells CAWSYLRGTDTQYF. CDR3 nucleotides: TGTGCCTGGAGTTACCTCCGGGGGACAGATACGCAGTATTTT.

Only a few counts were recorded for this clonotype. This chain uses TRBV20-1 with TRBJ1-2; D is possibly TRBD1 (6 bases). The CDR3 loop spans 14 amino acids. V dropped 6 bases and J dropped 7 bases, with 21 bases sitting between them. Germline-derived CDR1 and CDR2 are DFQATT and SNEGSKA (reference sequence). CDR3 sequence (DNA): TGCAGTGCCTCGCCTAACAGGGCGACCGGTGGCTACACCTTC. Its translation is CSASPNRATGGYTF.

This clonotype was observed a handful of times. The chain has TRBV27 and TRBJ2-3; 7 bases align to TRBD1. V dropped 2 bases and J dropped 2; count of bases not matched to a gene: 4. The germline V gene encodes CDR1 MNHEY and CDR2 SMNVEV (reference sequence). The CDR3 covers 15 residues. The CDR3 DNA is TGTGCCAGCAGTTTAAGACAGGGCCCCACAGATACGCAGTATTTT. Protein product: CASSLRQGPTDTQYF.

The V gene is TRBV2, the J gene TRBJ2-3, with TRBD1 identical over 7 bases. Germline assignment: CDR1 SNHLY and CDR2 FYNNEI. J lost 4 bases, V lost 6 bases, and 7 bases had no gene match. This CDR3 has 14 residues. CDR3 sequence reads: CASRRGQGADTQYF. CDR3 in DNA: TGTGCCAGCAGAAGGGGGCAGGGGGCAGATACGCAGTATTTT.

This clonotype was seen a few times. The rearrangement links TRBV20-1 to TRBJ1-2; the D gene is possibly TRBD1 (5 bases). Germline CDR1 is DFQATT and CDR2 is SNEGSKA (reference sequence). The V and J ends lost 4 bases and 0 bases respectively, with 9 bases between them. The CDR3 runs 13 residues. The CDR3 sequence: CSATTATNYGYTF. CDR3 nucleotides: TGCAGTGCTACGACAGCTACTAACTATGGCTACACCTTC.

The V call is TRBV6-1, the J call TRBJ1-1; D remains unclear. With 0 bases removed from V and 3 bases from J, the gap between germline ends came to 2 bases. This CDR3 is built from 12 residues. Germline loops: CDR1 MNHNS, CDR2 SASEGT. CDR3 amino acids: CASSEAHTEAFF. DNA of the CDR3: TGTGCCAGCAGTGAAGCTCACACTGAAGCTTTCTTT.

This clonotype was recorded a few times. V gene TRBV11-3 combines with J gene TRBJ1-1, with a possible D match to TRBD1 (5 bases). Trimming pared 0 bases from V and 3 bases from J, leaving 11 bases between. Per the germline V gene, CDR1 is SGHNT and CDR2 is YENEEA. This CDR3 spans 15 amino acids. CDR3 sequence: CASSLEVRGDTEAFF. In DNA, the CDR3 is TGTGCCAGCAGCTTAGAGGTGCGGGGGGACACTGAAGCTTTCTTT.

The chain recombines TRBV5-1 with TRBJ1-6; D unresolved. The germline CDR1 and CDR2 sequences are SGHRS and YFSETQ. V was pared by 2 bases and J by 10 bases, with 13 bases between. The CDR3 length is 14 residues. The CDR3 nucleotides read TGCGCCAGCAGCTTCATGGGAGTCGACTCACCCCTCCACTTT. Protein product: CASSFMGVDSPLHF.